A selection of T cell receptor beta chains follows, all from one sample in a study of T cell repertoires in cytomegalovirus infection. TCRdb re-called the reads through MiXCR, storing one row per CDR3 protein. This table holds roughly 78,000 distinct CDR3 sequences, about 40% found once. For these receptors, no antigen is known. This material consisted of CD8+ T cells from cultured PBMCs, taken from culture after CMV antigen stimulation. Source of these receptors: a human donor in good health (CMV status not recorded). Some clones in this sample may be carry-over from other donors' samples. Each CDR3 is given with its conserved first and last residue. D genes are given only for firm matches. A row's size may be missing; if present it is once, few, many or a size class.

d_call clone_size j_call v_call cdr3_nt cdr3_aa
. . TRBJ2-7 TRBV19 TGTGCCAGTAGTCGCGTAGGAGTCTCCTACGAGCAGTACTTC CASSRVGVSYEQYF
. few TRBJ2-1 TRBV6-5 TGTGCCAGCAGTTACCACCCATCCTACAATGAGCAGTTCTTC CASSYHPSYNEQFF
TRBD1 . TRBJ2-5 TRBV7-9 TGTGCCAGCAGCTTCACAGGGGGTTATCAAGAGACCCAGTACTTC CASSFTGGYQETQYF
. . TRBJ1-1 TRBV28 TGTGCCAGCAGTTTATCCAACTGGGGAGAGGAAGGAGCTTTCTTT CASSLSNWGEEGAFF
. . TRBJ1-2 TRBV6-6 TGTGCCAGCAGTTACCAAGCTGCAGGGCCGAATCGTTCCTATGGCTACACCTTC CASSYQAAGPNRSYGYTF
. . TRBJ2-3 TRBV12-3/TRBV12-4 TGTGCCAGCAGTTTAGCGGCAGGCGTCACAGATACGCAGTATTTT CASSLAAGVTDTQYF
. few TRBJ2-7 TRBV7-2 TGTGCCAGCAGCTTAGGATCTCACTACGAGCAGTACTTC CASSLGSHYEQYF
TRBD2 . TRBJ2-1 TRBV6-6 TGTGCCAGCAATCGAGCGGGGGCGTACAATGAGCAGTTCTTC CASNRAGAYNEQFF
. . TRBJ2-7 TRBV6-5 TGTGCCAGCAGTTACCTTGGGGCCGCCTACGAGCAGTACTTC CASSYLGAAYEQYF
. many TRBJ2-1 TRBV7-8 TGTGCCAGCAGCTCCTGGGGAGGAAATGTCTCTCCCTACTACAATGAGCAGTTCTTC CASSSWGGNVSPYYNEQFF
TRBD1 . TRBJ2-7 TRBV4-2 TGTGCCAGCAGCCAAGAGTATCGGGACAGCTCCTACGAGCAGTACTTC CASSQEYRDSSYEQYF
. . TRBJ1-1 TRBV6-5 TGTGCCAGCAGTTATATGGTGACAGACACTGAAGCTTTCTTT CASSYMVTDTEAFF
TRBD1 . TRBJ2-4 TRBV7-9 TGTGCCAGCAGCCAGTCAGGGGGCCGTAACATTCAGTACTTC CASSQSGGRNIQYF
TRBD1 . TRBJ2-3 TRBV28 TGTGCCAGCAGCTCCCACGTGACAGGGCTTTTTACGCAGTATTTT CASSSHVTGLFTQYF
. few TRBJ1-1 TRBV7-9 TGTGCCAGCAGCACTGCTGGCAGGGAGCAAGCTTTCTTT CASSTAGREQAFF
. . TRBJ2-5 TRBV6-6 TGTGCCAGCAGTTACTCGCGTACATCCCAAGAGACCCAGTACTTC CASSYSRTSQETQYF
TRBD2 . TRBJ2-3 TRBV6-6 TGTGCCAGCACCCCCCTCGGCGGGGGGACTGCAGATACGCAGTATTTT CASTPLGGGTADTQYF
TRBD1 . TRBJ1-1 TRBV28 TGTGCCAGCAGTTTTCCTTCGGACGGGACAGGGTCGACCGAGAACACTGAAGCTTTCTTT CASSFPSDGTGSTENTEAFF
. few TRBJ1-2 TRBV7-9 TGTGCCAGCAGCTCGACGACGGGACACGCCAATTATGGCTACACCTTC CASSSTTGHANYGYTF
TRBD1 few TRBJ1-1 TRBV20-1 TGCAGTGCTAGACGTCCCGGGGGACAGGTGAACACTGAAGCTTTCTTT CSARRPGGQVNTEAFF
. few TRBJ2-3 TRBV6-1 TGTGCCAGCAGTGAAATTCTCGGGCACAGCACAGATACGCAGTATTTT CASSEILGHSTDTQYF
. once TRBJ2-5 TRBV7-2 TGTGCCATAACAGCTTATGGGGTTATGGTTAGGGACCAAGAGACCCAGTACTTC CAITAYGVMVRDQETQYF
TRBD2 few TRBJ2-1 TRBV7-9 TGTGCCAGCAGCGGAAGTCTAGCGGACTCCTACAATGAGCAGTTCTTC CASSGSLADSYNEQFF
. . TRBJ1-3 TRBV7-2 TGTGCCAGCAGCTTAGGCTGGGGACCTGGAAACACCATATATTTT CASSLGWGPGNTIYF